This is a list of T cell receptor beta chains from one sample in a study of identical twins. A single record per CDR3 protein comes from TCRdb applying MiXCR to the 5' RACE reads. The data show about 260,000 distinct CDR3 sequences, approximately 7% seen once. The data also belong to a second study, concerning yellow fever vaccine responses in identical twins.

The sequencing sample was made of memory (CD45RO+) T cells sorted from blood. The receptors derive from a woman aged 18-30 years in good health. CDR3s include the opening cysteine and the closing phenylalanine or tryptophan. D genes are given only for firm matches. Size is stated for part of the rows, as once, few or many counts, or as a class when the clone is expanded.

clone_size j_call d_call v_call cdr3_aa cdr3_nt
many TRBJ1-2 . TRBV28 CASSFRSGRGYTF TGTGCCAGCAGTTTTCGTTCAGGGCGGGGCTACACCTTC
. TRBJ2-5 TRBD1 TRBV20-1 CSARDPGGSETQYF TGCAGTGCTAGAGATCCAGGGGGCTCCGAGACCCAGTACTTC
. TRBJ2-7 . TRBV7-9 CASRGTESSYEQYF TGTGCCAGCAGAGGGACGGAGAGCTCCTACGAGCAGTACTTC
many TRBJ1-1 TRBD1 TRBV12-3/TRBV12-4 CASSRGQWATEAFF TGTGCCAGCAGTCGGGGACAGTGGGCCACTGAAGCTTTCTTT
. TRBJ1-1 . TRBV5-1 CASSLAWATNTEAFF TGCGCCAGCAGCTTGGCGTGGGCAACGAACACTGAAGCTTTCTTT
many TRBJ1-1 . TRBV2 CASSEANIKGTEAFF TGTGCCAGCAGTGAAGCGAATATAAAGGGCACTGAAGCTTTCTTT
many TRBJ1-5 . TRBV5-1 CASSFTGYGNQPQHF TGCGCCAGCAGCTTTACAGGGTATGGCAATCAGCCCCAGCATTTT
. TRBJ1-2 . TRBV20-1 CSASWGNYGYTF TGCAGTGCTAGTTGGGGAAACTATGGCTACACCTTC
many TRBJ2-1 . TRBV27 CASSRYNEQFF TGTGCCAGCAGTCGATACAATGAGCAGTTCTTC
many TRBJ1-1 . TRBV5-5 CASSQRPTGEAFF TGTGCCAGCAGCCAACGACCTACAGGGGAAGCTTTCTTT
few TRBJ1-3 . TRBV28 CASSSVFISGNTIYF TGTGCCAGCAGTTCCGTATTTATCTCTGGAAACACCATATATTTT
. TRBJ2-2 . TRBV19 CASSKGGGELFF TGTGCCAGTAGTAAGGGTGGCGGGGAGCTGTTTTTT
. TRBJ2-1 TRBD2 TRBV9 CASSVAAGKYNEQFF TGTGCCAGCAGCGTAGCAGCGGGAAAATACAATGAGCAGTTCTTC
few TRBJ2-6 . TRBV27 CASSIGSGANVLTF TGTGCCAGCAGCATCGGGTCTGGGGCCAACGTCCTGACTTTC
many TRBJ2-7 . TRBV4-1 CASSPGIGGRASYEQYF TGCGCCAGCAGCCCAGGGATTGGGGGGAGAGCTTCCTACGAGCAGTACTTC
many TRBJ1-1 TRBD1 TRBV3-1 CASSQTGTERTEAFF TGTGCCAGCAGCCAAACCGGGACAGAACGGACTGAAGCTTTCTTT
. TRBJ2-1 TRBD2 TRBV6-1 CASSARPGLAAYNEQFF TGTGCCAGCAGTGCCCGACCCGGACTAGCGGCCTACAATGAGCAGTTCTTC
few TRBJ2-3 TRBD2 TRBV20-1 CSARTSGSVTDTQYF TGCAGTGCAAGGACTAGCGGGAGTGTCACAGATACGCAGTATTTT
. TRBJ1-4 . TRBV28 CASRLTGTVEKLFF TGTGCCAGCAGACTCACCGGGACCGTAGAAAAACTGTTTTTT
few TRBJ2-1 . TRBV10-3 CAIRLGPTRNEQFF TGTGCCATCAGGCTTGGACCGACACGCAATGAGCAGTTCTTC
. TRBJ2-7 . TRBV25-1 CASSGHRLASYEQYF TGTGCCAGCAGTGGTCACAGGCTCGCCTCTTACGAGCAGTACTTC
. TRBJ2-2 TRBD2 TRBV20-1 CSASSIAGGPGTGELFF TGCAGTGCTAGCTCTATAGCGGGGGGGCCGGGCACCGGGGAGCTGTTTTTT
. TRBJ2-3 . TRBV11-2 CVSSSLTDTQYF TGTGTCAGCAGCTCCCTCACAGATACGCAGTATTTT
. TRBJ2-7 TRBD2 TRBV27 CASSFGGRGGEQYF TGTGCCAGCAGTTTCGGCGGGAGGGGGGGCGAGCAGTACTTC
many TRBJ2-1 . TRBV7-7 CASSLSGLANEQFF TGTGCCAGCAGCTTAAGTGGGCTAGCTAATGAGCAGTTCTTC
many TRBJ2-7 TRBD2 TRBV20-1 CSASRLAGYEQYF TGCAGTGCTAGCAGACTAGCGGGCTACGAGCAGTACTTC
many TRBJ2-5 . TRBV5-1 CASSLAGGLQETQYF TGCGCCAGCAGCTTGGCAGGGGGGTTACAAGAGACCCAGTACTTC
. TRBJ2-3 . TRBV7-6 CASSPSVRGAPGNTDTQYF TGTGCCAGCAGCCCGTCGGTGAGGGGGGCTCCGGGAAACACAGATACGCAGTATTTT